This record covers a single T cell receptor (beta chain). V was cut by 0 bases and J by 6 bases, with 13 bases left in between. Germline lookup yields CDR1 MGHRA and CDR2 YSYEKL. This CDR3 has 15 amino acids. Method: immunoSEQ multiplex PCR; TCRdb's copy keeps in-frame clones and lacks some. Among about 81,000 clones listed, about two thirds were seen once. The sample is drawn from a study of radiotherapy plus CTLA-4 blockade in lung cancer. Here the sequenced sample was peripheral blood, taken from a patient treated with radiotherapy plus ipilimumab. This chain connects TRBV4-1 to TRBJ2-3; tentatively, D is TRBD1 (5 bases). The sequence derives from a human donor with non-small cell lung cancer that progressed on radiotherapy plus ipilimumab. The CDR3 nucleotides are TGCGCCAGCAGCCAAGATATGTCGACAGTTGATACGCAGTATTTT. Protein product: CASSQDMSTVDTQYF.